The present TCR beta chain was sequenced within a study of cytotoxic CD8 clonotypes in ibrutinib-treated CLL. Study in general: There were 11 relapsed/refractory patients and around 15 treatment-naive patients, and under 18 were IGHV unmutated.

Some clones are missing from TCRdb's copy, which holds only in-frame ones; the method was immunoSEQ multiplex PCR. The data contain some 14,000 clones, approximately 52% of them singletons. V trimming: 4 bases; J trimming: 2 bases; junction bases outside the gene matches: 12. The CDR3 is made up of 18 amino acids. The germline gives CDR1 LGHNA, CDR2 YNFKEQ. This receptor was obtained from a human donor with chronic lymphocytic leukemia. The genes are TRBV4-2 and TRBJ2-5; 11 nucleotides match TRBD1. The sequencing here drew on PBMCs, taken at a 24-month disease-progression time point, from a patient treated with ibrutinib. CDR3: CASSRLGQGVWKQETQYF. The CDR3 DNA is TGTGCCAGCAGCCGCCTGGGACAGGGGGTTTGGAAACAAGAGACCCAGTACTTC.